This T cell receptor (beta chain) was sequenced in a study of blood T cell repertoires in COVID-19. Study background: PBMCs, B-cell-depleted T cells, or T cells were the source of the cDNA or gDNA that made up the material.

Sequencing used immunoSEQ multiplex PCR; TCRdb keeps in-frame clones, though not all of them. Of fewer than 250,000 clones in the sample, roughly 88% were seen once. The CDR3 extends over 14 amino acids. Trimming cost V 5 bases and J 5 bases, with 14 bases left between them. Looked up from germline, CDR1 is SGHTA and CDR2 is FQGNSA. The J gene is TRBJ2-3, the V gene TRBV7-2, with a possible D match to TRBD2 (6 bases). The source is a woman aged 35 to 49 who had recovered from COVID-19. Sequenced: peripheral blood. CDR3: CASSRTGGKDTQYF. As DNA, the CDR3 is TGTGCCAGCAGCCGTACCGGAGGGAAAGATACGCAGTATTTT.